The rows below give T cell receptor beta chains drawn from one sample of a study of blood T cell repertoires in COVID-19. The table came from immunoSEQ multiplex PCR; TCRdb's copy has only in-frame clones and leaves some out. The table lists 110,000 or so clones, 75% to 90% of them singletons. The material sequenced was peripheral blood. Receptors originate from a human donor in a cohort sampled during active COVID-19. Both conserved end residues are part of each CDR3. D genes are given only for firm matches. Rows give clone size only sometimes, using once, few, many, or a class for an expanded clone.

d_call clone_size j_call v_call cdr3_nt cdr3_aa
- - TRBJ2-1 TRBV7-2 TGTGCCAGCAGCTTACCCCAACTTGGTGAGCAGTTCTTC CASSLPQLGEQFF
- - TRBJ2-1 TRBV3-1/TRBV3-2 TGTGCCAGCAGCCAGCGGGGCAAAAGCTCCTACAATGAGCAGTTCTTC CASSQRGKSSYNEQFF
TRBD2 - TRBJ2-3 TRBV7-2 TGTGCCAGCAGCTCTGCACCTAGCGGGACCTGGGGCACAGATACGCAGTATTTT CASSSAPSGTWGTDTQYF
- - TRBJ1-2 TRBV27 TGTGCCACCGCCCCCCAGGGGCCGTTCTATGGCTACACCTTC CATAPQGPFYGYTF
TRBD1 few TRBJ1-2 TRBV7-9 TGTGCCAGCAGCCCGTGGACAGGGGGCGATGGCTACACCTTC CASSPWTGGDGYTF
- - TRBJ1-1 TRBV19 TGTGCCAGTAGTATAGTTGGGGGGGGAGCTTTCTTT CASSIVGGGAFF
TRBD1 - TRBJ1-1 TRBV9 TGTGCCAGCAGCGCGGGACAGGGGGCGGGTGAAGCTTTCTTT CASSAGQGAGEAFF
- few TRBJ2-7 TRBV15 TGTGCCACCAGCAGGCTCTATCCCGGGATCTCATACGAGCAGTACTTC CATSRLYPGISYEQYF
- - TRBJ1-1 TRBV5-4 TGTGCCAGCAGCTCGGACATGAACACTGAAGCTTTCTTT CASSSDMNTEAFF
- - TRBJ1-5 TRBV30 TGTGCCTGGAGCCGGGATTTATCAGCCCAGCATTTT CAWSRDLSAQHF
- - TRBJ2-1 TRBV30 TGTGCCTGGAGTGCGAGCTACAATGAGCAGTTCTTC CAWSASYNEQFF
- - TRBJ2-7 TRBV28 TGTGCCAGCAGCCCCAGGGGTTGGGGCGAGCAGTACTTC CASSPRGWGEQYF
- - TRBJ2-7 TRBV12-3/TRBV12-4 TGTGCCAGCACCAGGAATTCCTACGAGCAGTACTTC CASTRNSYEQYF
- - TRBJ1-1 TRBV19 TGTGCCAGTAGTATATATCGCCGGGGCACTGAAGCTTTCTTT CASSIYRRGTEAFF
- - TRBJ1-1 TRBV4-2 TGTGCCAGCAGCCAAGATGGGCAGAACACTGAAGCTTTCTTT CASSQDGQNTEAFF
- - TRBJ1-4 TRBV28 TGTGCCAGCAGTTTAATCGGGGTTCCTGAAAAACTGTTTTTT CASSLIGVPEKLFF
TRBD1 - TRBJ2-3 TRBV4-1 TGCGCCAGCAGCCACTACGGGGTACAGGGGGCAGGGCCAGATACGCAGTATTTT CASSHYGVQGAGPDTQYF
- - TRBJ1-1 TRBV28 TGTGCCAGCAGACCCGTCCCCATCACTATGAACACTGAAGCTTTCTTT CASRPVPITMNTEAFF
- - TRBJ1-1 TRBV6-5 TGTGCCAGCAGTTACGGGGGGGCTGAAGCTTTCTTT CASSYGGAEAFF
- - TRBJ2-2 TRBV4-3 TGCGCCAGCAGCCAATATACAGGGACGGGCGGGGAGCTGTTTTTT CASSQYTGTGGELFF
- few TRBJ2-4 TRBV6-6 TGTGCCAGCAGTTACGGGACATCTCTAGCCAAAAACATTCAGTACTTC CASSYGTSLAKNIQYF
TRBD1 few TRBJ2-1 TRBV14 TGTGCCAGCAGCGTGACCGGGACAGGGGAATGGAATGAGCAGTTCTTC CASSVTGTGEWNEQFF
- - TRBJ2-7 TRBV9 TGTGCCAGCAGCGTAGGACTCACTGGATCGCAGTACTTC CASSVGLTGSQYF
TRBD2 once TRBJ2-4 TRBV7-2 TGTGCCAGCAGTTCGGCGGGGGGGGCGGGGAACATTCAGTACTTC CASSSAGGAGNIQYF
- - TRBJ1-4 TRBV29-1 TGCAGCGTTCGCAGGGATGATTTTGAAAAACTGTTTTTT CSVRRDDFEKLFF
TRBD1 - TRBJ1-4 TRBV14 TGTGCCAGCAGCCTGGAAGGACAGGGGCGGTACACTAATGAAAAACTGTTTTTT CASSLEGQGRYTNEKLFF
TRBD1 - TRBJ1-1 TRBV5-1 TGCGCCAGCAGCATGCAGGGGGCTGGGAACACTGAAGCTTTCTTT CASSMQGAGNTEAFF
- - TRBJ1-1 TRBV19 TGTGCCAGTCACCTCGGGGGGGCTGAAGCTTTCTTT CASHLGGAEAFF
- - TRBJ2-7 TRBV12-3/TRBV12-4 TGTGCCAGCAGTCAGGGGTCATACGAGCAGTACTTC CASSQGSYEQYF
- - TRBJ1-1 TRBV25-1 TGTGCCAGCACCGGAACCGGGGTCACTGAAGCTTTCTTT CASTGTGVTEAFF
TRBD1 - TRBJ1-4 TRBV9 TGTGCCAGCAGCCCGGGACAGATTAATGAAAAACTGTTTTTT CASSPGQINEKLFF
- - TRBJ2-2 TRBV6-6 TGTGCCAGCTCCGGAGGCGGAGGTAACACCGGGGAGCTGTTTTTT CASSGGGGNTGELFF
- - TRBJ1-6 TRBV21-1 TGTGCCAGCAGCAAAGTCGGGACAGGGGGCCAAATTTCACCCCTCCACTTT CASSKVGTGGQISPLHF
TRBD2 - TRBJ2-7 TRBV7-9 TGTGCCAGCAGCTTACAGGGACTAGGGACCTACGAGCAGTACTTC CASSLQGLGTYEQYF
- - TRBJ2-1 TRBV12-3/TRBV12-4 TGTGCCAGCAGTTTAGTGGGGCCCAATGAGCAGTTCTTC CASSLVGPNEQFF
TRBD2 once TRBJ2-3 TRBV19 TGTGCCAGTAGTATGGGACTAGCCACGTACACAGATACGCAGTATTTT CASSMGLATYTDTQYF
- - TRBJ1-3 TRBV5-4 TGTGCCAGCAGCAAACAGCGGTCCTCTGGAAACACCATATATTTT CASSKQRSSGNTIYF
- - TRBJ1-1 TRBV7-9 TGTGCCAGCAGCCCAACCCGGGCCAGGGACACTGAAGCTTTCTTT CASSPTRARDTEAFF
TRBD2 once TRBJ2-3 TRBV6-6 TGTGCCCACGCAAGCGGGGGGCGTGATACGCAGTATTTT CAHASGGRDTQYF
- few TRBJ2-3 TRBV7-2 TGTGCCAGCAGCTTAAGACTAGATGGGGCAGATACGCAGTATTTT CASSLRLDGADTQYF
TRBD2 - TRBJ2-1 TRBV10-3 TGTGCCATCAGTATAGGGCTAGCGGGGGAATATGAGCAGTTCTTC CAISIGLAGEYEQFF
- - TRBJ1-5 TRBV28 TGTGCCAGCAGTTTAGGGCAGTCCAATCAGCCCCAGCATTTT CASSLGQSNQPQHF
- - TRBJ1-1 TRBV28 TGTGCCAGCAGTTTCAGAGGGAGGGGTGAAGCTTTCTTT CASSFRGRGEAFF
- - TRBJ2-3 TRBV12-3/TRBV12-4 TGTGCCAGCAGTTCCTACACAGATACGCAGTATTTT CASSSYTDTQYF
TRBD1 once TRBJ1-5 TRBV28 TGTGCCAGCAGTCCTAAGGGGCTCCGACAGGGCCACAATCAGCCCCAGCATTTT CASSPKGLRQGHNQPQHF
- - TRBJ1-1 TRBV6-2/TRBV6-3 TGTGCCAGCAGTCGTCTTCAGGGCGATTTGGGGGCTTTCTTT CASSRLQGDLGAFF
- few TRBJ1-2 TRBV30 TGTGCCTGGGGATTCCGACTCCACTATGGCTACACCTTC CAWGFRLHYGYTF
TRBD2 - TRBJ2-7 TRBV5-1 TGCGCCAGCAACCTCGCTAGCGGGGGGGCCTACGAGCAGTACTTC CASNLASGGAYEQYF
TRBD1 - TRBJ2-1 TRBV7-2 TGTGCCAGCAGCAAGACAGGGGCCCAAACTGAGCAGTTCTTC CASSKTGAQTEQFF
TRBD2 - TRBJ2-5 TRBV9 TGTGCCAGCAGCGCAGGACTAGCGGGGGCCGGGGAGACCCAGTACTTC CASSAGLAGAGETQYF
- - TRBJ2-7 TRBV5-8 TGTGCCAGCAGCTCCAAAGGGGCGTTCGAGCAGTACTTC CASSSKGAFEQYF
TRBD1 - TRBJ2-2 TRBV11-2 TGTGCCAGCAGAATGGACAGGGGGACCGGGGAGCTGTTTTTT CASRMDRGTGELFF
TRBD1 - TRBJ2-7 TRBV19 TGTGCCAGTAGTATCGCCGGACAGGGCGAGCAGTACTTC CASSIAGQGEQYF
- - TRBJ1-5 TRBV19 TGTGCCAGTAGTATAGGGGAGAGGTTGGAGGTGCCCCAGCATTTT CASSIGERLEVPQHF
TRBD1 - TRBJ1-1 TRBV28 TGTGCCAGTGTATCCGGGACAGGGAAGGTGAACACTGAAGCTTTCTTT CASVSGTGKVNTEAFF
- - TRBJ1-5 TRBV19 TGTGCCAGTAGTATCGAGATTACTTATAGCAATCAGCCCCAGCATTTT CASSIEITYSNQPQHF
- once TRBJ1-4 TRBV6-6 TGTGCCAGCAGCCAACTCAGGGGAAGAAATGAAAAACTGTTTTTT CASSQLRGRNEKLFF